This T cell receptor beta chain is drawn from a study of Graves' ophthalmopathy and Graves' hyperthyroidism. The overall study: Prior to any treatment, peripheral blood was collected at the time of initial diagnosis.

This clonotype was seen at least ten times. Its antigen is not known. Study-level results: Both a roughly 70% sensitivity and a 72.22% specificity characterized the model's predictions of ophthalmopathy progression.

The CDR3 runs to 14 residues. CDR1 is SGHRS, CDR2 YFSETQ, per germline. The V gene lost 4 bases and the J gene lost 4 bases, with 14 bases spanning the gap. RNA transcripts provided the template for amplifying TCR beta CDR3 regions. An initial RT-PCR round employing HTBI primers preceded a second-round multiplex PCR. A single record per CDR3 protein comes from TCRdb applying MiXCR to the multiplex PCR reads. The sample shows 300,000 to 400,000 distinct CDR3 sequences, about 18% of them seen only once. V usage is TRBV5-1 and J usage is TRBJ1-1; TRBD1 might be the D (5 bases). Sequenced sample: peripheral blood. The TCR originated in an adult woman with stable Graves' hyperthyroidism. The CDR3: CASSQQDGVTEAFF. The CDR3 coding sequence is TGCGCCAGCAGCCAACAGGATGGAGTCACTGAAGCTTTCTTT.